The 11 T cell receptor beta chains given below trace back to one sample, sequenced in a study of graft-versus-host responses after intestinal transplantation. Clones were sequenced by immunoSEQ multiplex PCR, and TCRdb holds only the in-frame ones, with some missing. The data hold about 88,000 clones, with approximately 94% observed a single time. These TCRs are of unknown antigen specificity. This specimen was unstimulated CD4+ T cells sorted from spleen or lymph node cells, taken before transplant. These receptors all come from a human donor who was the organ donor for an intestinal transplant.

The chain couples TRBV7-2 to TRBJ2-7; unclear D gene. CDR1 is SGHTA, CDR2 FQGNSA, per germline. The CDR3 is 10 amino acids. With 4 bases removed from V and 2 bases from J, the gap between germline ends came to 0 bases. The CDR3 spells CASSSYEQYF. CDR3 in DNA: TGTGCCAGCAGCTCCTACGAGCAGTACTTC.

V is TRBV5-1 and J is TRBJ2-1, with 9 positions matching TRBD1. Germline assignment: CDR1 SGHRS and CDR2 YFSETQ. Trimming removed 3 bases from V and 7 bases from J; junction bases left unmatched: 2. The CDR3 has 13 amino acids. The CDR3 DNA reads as TGCGCCAGCAGCTGGGACAGGGAGAATGAGCAGTTCTTC. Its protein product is CASSWDRENEQFF.

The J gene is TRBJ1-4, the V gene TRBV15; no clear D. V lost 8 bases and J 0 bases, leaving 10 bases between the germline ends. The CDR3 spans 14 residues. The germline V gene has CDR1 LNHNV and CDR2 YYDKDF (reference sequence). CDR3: CATGRAATNEKLFF. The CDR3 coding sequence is TGTGCCACCGGACGAGCGGCAACTAATGAAAAACTGTTTTTT.

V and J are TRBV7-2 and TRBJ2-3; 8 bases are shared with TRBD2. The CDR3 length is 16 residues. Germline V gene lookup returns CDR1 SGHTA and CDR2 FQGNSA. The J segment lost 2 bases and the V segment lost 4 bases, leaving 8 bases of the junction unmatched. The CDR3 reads CASSSRGRGVTDTQYF. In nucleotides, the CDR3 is TGTGCCAGCAGCTCGAGAGGGCGGGGGGTCACAGATACGCAGTATTTT.

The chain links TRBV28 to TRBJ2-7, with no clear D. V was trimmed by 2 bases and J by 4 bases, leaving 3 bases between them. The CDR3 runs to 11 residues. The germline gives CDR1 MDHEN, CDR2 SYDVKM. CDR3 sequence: CASSLRYEQYF. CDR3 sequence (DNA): TGTGCCAGCAGTTTACGTTACGAGCAGTACTTC.

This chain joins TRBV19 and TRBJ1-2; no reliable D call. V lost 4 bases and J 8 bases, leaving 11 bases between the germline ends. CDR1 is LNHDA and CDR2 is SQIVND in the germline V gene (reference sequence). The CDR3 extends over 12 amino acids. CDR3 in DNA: TGTGCCAGTAGTACGAAGGGAGAAGGCTACACCTTC. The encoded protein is CASSTKGEGYTF.

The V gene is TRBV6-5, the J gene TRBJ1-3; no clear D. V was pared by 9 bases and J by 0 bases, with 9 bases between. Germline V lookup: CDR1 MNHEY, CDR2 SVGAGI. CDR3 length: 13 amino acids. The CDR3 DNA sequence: TGTGCCAGTCTTGCGCGCTCTGGAAACACCATATATTTT. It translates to CASLARSGNTIYF.

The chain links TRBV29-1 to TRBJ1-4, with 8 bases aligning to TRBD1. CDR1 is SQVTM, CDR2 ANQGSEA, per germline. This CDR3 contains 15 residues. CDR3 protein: CSAGQQGVTNEKLFF. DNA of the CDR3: TGCAGTGCCGGACAACAGGGGGTAACTAATGAAAAACTGTTTTTT.

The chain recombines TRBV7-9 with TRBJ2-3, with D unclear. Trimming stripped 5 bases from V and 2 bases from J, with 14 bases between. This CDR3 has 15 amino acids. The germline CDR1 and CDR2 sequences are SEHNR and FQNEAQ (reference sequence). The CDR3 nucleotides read TGTGCCAGCAGCCGGGCGTCAGCTGTCACAGATACGCAGTATTTT. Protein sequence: CASSRASAVTDTQYF.

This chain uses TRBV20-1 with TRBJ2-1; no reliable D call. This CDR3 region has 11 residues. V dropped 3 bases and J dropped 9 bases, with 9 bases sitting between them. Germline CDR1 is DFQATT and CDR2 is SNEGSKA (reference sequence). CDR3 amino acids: CSARPGSEQFF. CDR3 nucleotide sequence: TGCAGTGCTAGGCCAGGTAGTGAGCAGTTCTTC.

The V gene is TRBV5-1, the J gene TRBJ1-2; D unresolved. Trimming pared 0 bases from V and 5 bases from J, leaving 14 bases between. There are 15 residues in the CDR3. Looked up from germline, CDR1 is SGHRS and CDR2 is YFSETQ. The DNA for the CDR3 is TGCGCCAGCAGCTTGGATAACGGGGTGATGTATGGCTACACCTTC. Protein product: CASSLDNGVMYGYTF.